The rows below give T cell receptor beta chains drawn from one sample of a study of blood T cell repertoires in COVID-19. Sequencing was performed with immunoSEQ multiplex PCR; in TCRdb, only in-frame clones are kept and a portion is missing. There are tens of thousands of clones in the sample; around 86% occur only once, and around 9% lies in the top ten. Input material: peripheral blood. Receptor source: a human donor in a cohort sampled during active COVID-19. Each CDR3 is given with its conserved first and last residue. The D gene is left open where the match is weak. Some rows mark clone size as missing; the rest say once, few, many or name a class of expanded clone.

length: 13; size: .; V: TRBV28; D: .; J: TRBJ1-2; CDR3: CASSLQGIYGYTF; DNA: TGTGCCAGCAGTTTACAGGGGATTTATGGCTACACCTTC
length: 16; size: .; V: TRBV11-2; D: .; J: TRBJ1-3; CDR3: CASSLAQGTSGNTIYF; DNA: TGTGCCAGCAGCTTAGCGCAGGGAACCTCTGGAAACACCATATATTTT
length: 14; size: .; V: TRBV7-9; D: .; J: TRBJ2-7; CDR3: CASSLEGGSYEQYF; DNA: TGTGCCAGCAGCTTAGAGGGGGGGTCCTACGAGCAGTACTTC
length: 14; size: .; V: TRBV28; D: TRBD1; J: TRBJ1-2; CDR3: CASSLDRGSDGYTF; DNA: TGTGCCAGCAGTTTAGACAGGGGGAGCGATGGCTACACCTTC
length: 13; size: .; V: TRBV5-4; D: TRBD2; J: TRBJ2-3; CDR3: CASSFGGADTQYF; DNA: TGTGCCAGCAGCTTTGGGGGGGCAGATACGCAGTATTTT
length: 14; size: .; V: TRBV5-1; D: .; J: TRBJ1-5; CDR3: CASSLLGDNQPQHF; DNA: TGCGCCAGCAGCTTGTTAGGGGACAATCAGCCCCAGCATTTT
length: 14; size: .; V: TRBV18; D: TRBD1; J: TRBJ2-7; CDR3: CASSPGTGTYEQYF; DNA: TGTGCCAGCTCACCAGGGACAGGGACCTACGAGCAGTACTTC
length: 13; size: .; V: TRBV4-1; D: .; J: TRBJ1-1; CDR3: CASSSYRESEAFF; DNA: TGCGCCAGCAGCTCATACAGGGAGAGTGAAGCTTTCTTT
length: 15; size: .; V: TRBV11-2; D: .; J: TRBJ2-6; CDR3: CASSLQGSGANVLTF; DNA: TGTGCCAGCAGCTTACAGGGCTCTGGGGCCAACGTCCTGACTTTC
length: 16; size: .; V: TRBV19; D: .; J: TRBJ1-1; CDR3: CASSPRDTDWDTEAFF; DNA: TGTGCCAGTAGTCCCCGGGACACAGATTGGGACACTGAAGCTTTCTTT
length: 15; size: .; V: TRBV7-8; D: .; J: TRBJ2-7; CDR3: CATVDKGAQVREQYF; DNA: TGTGCCACCGTAGATAAAGGGGCGCAAGTTCGCGAGCAGTACTTC
length: 18; size: .; V: TRBV14; D: .; J: TRBJ1-6; CDR3: CASSNGDPGSSYNSPLHF; DNA: TGTGCCAGCAGCAATGGAGACCCGGGTAGCTCCTATAATTCACCCCTCCACTTT
length: 16; size: .; V: TRBV7-9; D: TRBD2; J: TRBJ2-3; CDR3: CASSPPFREGTDTQYF; DNA: TGTGCCAGCAGCCCGCCATTCCGGGAGGGCACAGATACGCAGTATTTT
length: 16; size: few; V: TRBV18; D: .; J: TRBJ2-1; CDR3: CASSPLGPSSYNEQFF; DNA: TGTGCCAGCTCACCACTCGGCCCTAGCTCCTACAATGAGCAGTTCTTC
length: 16; size: .; V: TRBV5-1; D: .; J: TRBJ1-3; CDR3: CASSLYSPNSGNTIYF; DNA: TGCGCCAGCAGCTTGTACAGTCCCAACTCTGGAAACACCATATATTTT
length: 13; size: few; V: TRBV18; D: TRBD1; J: TRBJ2-7; CDR3: CASSPQGAYEQYF; DNA: TGTGCCAGCTCGCCTCAGGGGGCTTACGAGCAGTACTTC
length: 18; size: .; V: TRBV7-8; D: TRBD1; J: TRBJ2-1; CDR3: CASSLEISGTGIYNEQFF; DNA: TGTGCCAGCAGCTTAGAAATTTCCGGGACAGGGATCTACAATGAGCAGTTCTTC
length: 14; size: .; V: TRBV5-1; D: .; J: TRBJ2-5; CDR3: CASSLGASTETQYF; DNA: TGCGCCAGCAGCTTGGGGGCTAGCACAGAGACCCAGTACTTC